These 2 T cell receptor beta chains originate from one sample sequenced in a study of cytomegalovirus exposure and HLA in healthy donors (dated by TCRdb to 2016 to 2017). Libraries were prepared through the immunoSEQ multiplex PCR assay. A mixture of 60 forward primers for TCR Vbeta segments and 13 reverse primers for TCR Jbeta segments was used in the multiplex PCR. TCRdb retrieved this table from immuneACCESS and kept in-frame rearrangements only. Not all clones are present; in checked studies, unresolved V genes account for under half, and no reason is known for the remainder. This sample is represented by about 86,000 clones; 75% to 80% of them were singletons. The top ten clonotypes cover roughly 5.5% of the sample. The sample taken for sequencing was PBMCs. These receptors came from a female donor in good health and CMV-seronegative.

This clone appeared a single time. The CDR3 here is CATGEIVETQYF. The CDR3 region has the DNA TGTGCCACAGGGGAAATTGTGGAGACCCAGTACTTC. V is TRBV7-9 and J is TRBJ2-5, with a possible D match to TRBD1 (6 bases). The germline CDR1 and CDR2 sequences are SEHNR and FQNEAQ (reference sequence). The CDR3 contains 12 residues. Trimming removed 10 bases at V and 5 bases at J, with 14 bases between.

Concerning this clone itself: One end of the junction does not line up with germline, which may come from a read error. The J gene is TRBJ1-3, the V gene TRBV7-7, with D possibly matching TRBD1 (6 bases). Germline assignment: CDR1 SSHAT and CDR2 FNYEAQ (reference sequence). The CDR3 consists of 15 residues. The CDR3 DNA is TGTGCTAGCAGCTTAGCGTCAGGGGCTGGAAACACCATATATTTT. The encoded protein is CASSLASGAGNTIYF. Combining the CDR3 with reference TRBV7-7 and TRBJ1-3 gives the whole variable domain GAGVSQSPRYKVTKRGQDVTLRCDPISSHATLYWYQQALGQGPEFLTYFNYEAQPDKSGLPSDRFSAERPEGSISTLTIQRTEQRDSAMYRCASSLASGAGNTIYFGEGSWLTVV.